The source of this T cell receptor beta chain is a study of T-cell reconstitution after alpha-beta-depleted transplantation in children (dated by TCRdb to the mid-2010s). The study in broad terms: Using TCR repertoire profiling, the study quantitatively followed how T-cell immune reconstitution unfolded in children after TCRalphabeta/CD19-depleted allogeneic hematopoietic cell transplantation.

The CDR3, from cysteine to phenylalanine, totals 19 residues. Only the CDR3 region is kept as DNA, spanning 57 bases read in frame from base 1. Libraries were built with PCR. This sample was sequenced with an Illumina HiSeq 2500. Molecular barcoding was employed in the preparation of TCR libraries, with unique molecular identifiers being used to normalize TCRbeta repertoire quantification. Through fastp at Q25 and MiXCR, TCRdb rebuilt clones from the public reads, retaining in-frame beta chains. Merged by CDR3 protein, the rows form single entries marked with the most common genes and DNA. The sample table lists 500,000 to 600,000 distinct CDR3 sequences, around 16% of them with a count of one. In total, the top ten clones hold 3% to 4% of the sample. Notes on this clonotype: Which antigen it targets is not known. One base away there is no much larger clone; base qualities are not given.

The chain was built from TRBV21-1 and TRBJ1-2; the DNA was not compared with TRBD1, the D call given in the table. TRBV21-1 is given as a pseudogene. The clonotype comes from a human donor who donated a stem cell graft to a child with acute lymphoblastic leukemia. Sequencing used PBMCs from the stem cell graft donor, obtained from the stem cell graft. The sequenced DNA is TGTGCCAGCAGCAAAGGTAGGGGCCGACAGACAGGCCCTAACTATGGCTACACCTTC. This encodes CASSKGRGRQTGPNYGYTF.